The 24 T cell receptor beta chains below were found in one sample sequenced in a study of blood T cell repertoires in COVID-19. Some clones are missing from TCRdb's copy, which holds only in-frame ones; the method was immunoSEQ multiplex PCR. The sample holds approximately 200,000 clones, around 95% seen once. Sequenced material: peripheral blood. Receptors were obtained from a man younger than 40 with COVID-19, enrolled during active disease.

Note on this clone: The junction does not match germline at one end; this may be a read error. V usage is TRBV9 and J usage is TRBJ1-1, with D possibly matching TRBD1 (6 bases). Germline values: CDR1 SGDLS, CDR2 YYNGEE. The CDR3 has 16 amino acids. In nucleotides, the CDR3 is TGTGCCAGCGTTAAAGGCCCCCAGGGGTCGAACGCTGAAGCTTTCTTT. It encodes CASVKGPQGSNAEAFF.

A word on this clone: Sequence at one end of the junction differs from germline and may be a read error. The CDR3: CASSQGRQGNQPQHF. The CDR3 coding sequence is TGTGCCAGCAGCCAAGGAAGACAGGGCAACCAGCCCCAGCATTTT. This sequence joins TRBV3-1 (or the pseudogene TRBV3-2) and TRBJ1-5, with TRBD1 matching over 7 bases. The CDR3 is made up of 15 amino acids. Germline assignment: CDR1 LGHDT and CDR2 YNNKEL (reference sequence).

This sequence joins TRBV25-1 and TRBJ2-1, with 9 bases aligning to TRBD1. The CDR3 length is 16 residues. V dropped 4 bases and J dropped 2; count of bases not matched to a gene: 6. Germline lookup yields CDR1 MGHDK and CDR2 SYGVNS. Written as DNA, the CDR3 is TGTGCCAGCAGTGGAGACCGGGACAGGGCCTACAATGAGCAGTTCTTC. Residues: CASSGDRDRAYNEQFF.

The chain carries TRBV13 and TRBJ1-2; 9 positions match TRBD1. Trimming cost V 5 bases and J 3 bases; bases outside gene matches: 1. Germline lookup yields CDR1 PRHDT and CDR2 FYEKMQ (reference sequence). This CDR3 is built from 13 residues. The CDR3 loop reads CASSRDRDYGYTF. CDR3 DNA sequence: TGTGCCAGCAGCAGGGACAGGGACTATGGCTACACCTTC.

V usage is TRBV11-2 and J usage is TRBJ1-1, with D perhaps TRBD1 (5 bases). This CDR3 contains 15 residues. Germline V lookup: CDR1 SGHAT, CDR2 FQNNGV. V lost 1 base and J 0 bases, leaving 9 bases between the germline ends. The CDR3, as DNA: TGTGCCAGCAGCTTAGCACAGGTATTGAACACTGAAGCTTTCTTT. Translated: CASSLAQVLNTEAFF.

The chain carries TRBV10-3 and TRBJ2-1; 9 positions agree with TRBD1. In germline, CDR1 is ENHRY, CDR2 SYGVKD. This CDR3 region has 16 residues. V shed 2 bases and J 2 bases; nucleotides not matched to a gene: 4. Here the CDR3 DNA reads TGTGCCATCAGTGAGCCGGACAGGGGCACCTACAATGAGCAGTTCTTC. Translated, it gives CAISEPDRGTYNEQFF.

This chain connects TRBV2 to TRBJ1-3, with TRBD1 matching over 7 bases. After removal of 5 bases from V and 1 base from J, the junction contained 11 bases not matched to a gene. The CDR3 contains 17 residues. Germline V CDR1 and CDR2: SNHLY, FYNNEI. The CDR3 region has the DNA TGTGCCAGCAGTCCAACCTACACGACAGGGTCTGGAAACACCATATATTTT. Translation gives CASSPTYTTGSGNTIYF.

The chain is built from TRBV7-9 and TRBJ2-7; TRBD1 matches at 10 bases. V lost 5 bases to trimming and J lost 4 bases; unmatched junction nucleotides: 11. Germline V gene lookup returns CDR1 SEHNR and CDR2 FQNEAQ (reference sequence). The CDR3 is made up of 16 amino acids. The CDR3 is CASSVPLPGQGYEQYF. The CDR3 bases are TGTGCCAGCAGCGTCCCCCTTCCGGGACAGGGGTACGAGCAGTACTTC.

The chain is built from TRBV19 and TRBJ1-1, with 8 bases lining up with TRBD1. J lost 0 bases, V lost 4 bases, and 10 bases had no gene match. The CDR3 loop spans 17 amino acids. Germline V gives CDR1 LNHDA, CDR2 SQIVND (reference sequence). The CDR3 spells CASSTGQVYRMNTEAFF. The CDR3 nucleotides read TGTGCCAGTAGTACGGGACAGGTTTATAGAATGAACACTGAAGCTTTCTTT.

The chain uses TRBV5-4 and TRBJ2-3, with 7 bases matching TRBD1. CDR3 length: 14 residues. V was clipped by 5 bases and J by 3 bases; unmatched bases: 6. The germline gives CDR1 SGHNT, CDR2 YYREEE (reference sequence). CDR3 in DNA: TGTGCCAGCAGTCGGGACAGTGGAACAGATACGCAGTATTTT. The encoded protein is CASSRDSGTDTQYF.

The genes are TRBV15 and TRBJ1-2; TRBD1 aligns across 10 bases. This CDR3 has 17 amino acids. V shed 2 bases and J 2 bases; nucleotides not matched to a gene: 8. In germline, CDR1 is LNHNV, CDR2 YYDKDF (reference sequence). CDR3 sequence reads: CATSRKLDRGGNYGYTF. CDR3 DNA: TGTGCCACCAGCAGAAAACTGGACAGGGGGGGCAACTATGGCTACACCTTC.

The rearrangement links TRBV7-2 to TRBJ1-6; 7 bases map to TRBD1. The J segment lost 1 base and the V segment lost 1 base, leaving 7 bases of the junction unmatched. The germline V gene has CDR1 SGHTA and CDR2 FQGNSA. CDR3 length: 18 amino acids. The CDR3 loop is CASSLVGGVQSYNSPLHF. Written as DNA, the CDR3 is TGTGCCAGCAGCTTAGTAGGGGGCGTACAGTCCTATAATTCACCCCTCCACTTT.

This clone was recorded only once. The chain uses TRBV7-2 and TRBJ2-5, with TRBD2 as a possible D gene (7 bases). The CDR3 sequence is 16 residues long. Per the germline V gene, CDR1 is SGHTA and CDR2 is FQGNSA. V lost 5 bases to trimming and J lost 9 bases, with 25 bases between them. The CDR3 sequence is CASSPRGAGASRAQYF. In DNA form, the CDR3 reads TGTGCCAGCAGCCCCCGGGGGGCGGGGGCCTCCCGGGCCCAGTACTTC.

This chain joins TRBV5-4 and TRBJ2-2; TRBD1 matches at 10 bases. This CDR3 is 16 amino acids long. CDR1 and CDR2 from the germline V gene are SGHNT and YYREEE (reference sequence). V lost 4 bases to trimming and J lost 6 bases; unmatched junction nucleotides: 9. CDR3 amino acids: CASSPSRDRGAGELFF. CDR3 in DNA: TGTGCCAGCAGCCCGTCCCGGGACAGGGGTGCCGGGGAGCTGTTTTTT.

V and J are TRBV30 and TRBJ1-2; tentative D call: TRBD1 (6 bases). In germline, CDR1 is GTSNPN, CDR2 SVGIG (reference sequence). Between the trimmed V and J ends, which lost 3 bases and 7 bases, there was a span of 18 bases. This CDR3 has 14 residues. The CDR3 sequence is CAWSARGGERGYTF. DNA of the CDR3: TGTGCCTGGAGCGCCAGGGGTGGGGAGCGTGGCTACACCTTC.

The genes are TRBV2 and TRBJ2-7; 8 nucleotides agree with TRBD2. V lost 6 bases to trimming and J lost 4 bases; unmatched junction nucleotides: 2. This CDR3 is built from 12 residues. Germline CDR1 reads SNHLY; CDR2 reads FYNNEI. The CDR3 is CASRREGYEQYF. DNA of the CDR3: TGTGCCAGCAGACGGGAGGGGTACGAGCAGTACTTC.

V and J are TRBV27 and TRBJ1-2, with D perhaps TRBD1 (6 bases). Trimming took 6 bases from V and 2 from J, leaving 10 bases between them. This CDR3 is built from 13 residues. Germline V gene lookup returns CDR1 MNHEY and CDR2 SMNVEV (reference sequence). The CDR3 DNA sequence: TGTGCCAGCAGAAGACAGGACAACTATGGCTACACCTTC. Its protein product is CASRRQDNYGYTF.

The chain has TRBV3-1 (or the pseudogene TRBV3-2) and TRBJ1-1; D is uncertain. In germline, CDR1 is LGHDT, CDR2 YNNKEL (reference sequence). The CDR3 extends over 14 amino acids. Trimming removed 4 bases from V and 2 bases from J, with 11 bases in between. CDR3 in amino acids: CASSLRLLNTEAFF. The CDR3 region has the DNA TGTGCCAGCAGCCTACGGTTACTCAACACTGAAGCTTTCTTT.

This clone was detected once. The V call is TRBV19, the J call TRBJ1-4; 8 bases line up with TRBD1. With V trimmed by 5 bases and J by 8 bases, 10 bases remained unmatched. CDR3 length equals 15 residues. Germline CDR1 and CDR2: LNHDA and SQIVND (reference sequence). CDR3 coding DNA: TGTGCCAGTAGTCCGTCGACAGGGGCTGGGGAAAAACTGTTTTTT. This sequence encodes CASSPSTGAGEKLFF.

This chain connects TRBV5-1 to TRBJ1-1, with TRBD1 matching 7 bases. V lost 5 bases and J lost 1; bases outside the gene matches: 5. Germline CDR1 and CDR2: SGHRS and YFSETQ. The CDR3 has 14 amino acids. CDR3 in DNA: TGCGCCAGCAGACAGAGGACAGGGAACACTGAAGCTTTCTTT. Its translation: CASRQRTGNTEAFF. Full variable domain (outside the CDR3, taken from reference TRBV5-1 and TRBJ1-1): KAGVTQTPRYLIKTRGQQVTLSCSPISGHRSVSWYQQTPGQGLQFLFEYFSETQRNKGNFPGRFSGRQFSNSRSEMNVSTLELGDSALYLCASRQRTGNTEAFFGQGTRLTVV.

The chain employs TRBV3-1 (or the pseudogene TRBV3-2) and TRBJ2-7; 9 nucleotides agree with TRBD1. With V trimmed by 4 bases and J by 3 bases, 10 bases remained unmatched. Germline values: CDR1 LGHDT, CDR2 YNNKEL (reference sequence). The CDR3 length is 16 residues. This chain's CDR3 is CASSLKPGQGFYEQYF. Here the CDR3 DNA reads TGTGCCAGCAGCCTTAAACCGGGACAGGGATTCTACGAGCAGTACTTC.

The chain is built from TRBV27 and TRBJ2-7; 8 bases align to TRBD2. Per germline, CDR1 MNHEY and CDR2 SMNVEV (reference sequence). The V gene end was trimmed by 4 bases and the J gene end by 0 bases; junction bases not matched to a gene: 5. The CDR3 totals 15 residues. CDR3 loop: CASSYSSGDSYEQYF. For the CDR3, the DNA is TGTGCCAGCAGTTATAGTAGCGGGGACTCCTACGAGCAGTACTTC.

The rearrangement links TRBV11-2 to TRBJ2-5, with 8 positions matching TRBD2. CDR3 length: 15 amino acids. Germline-derived CDR1 and CDR2 are SGHAT and FQNNGV. The junction had 8 bases not matched to a gene; V was cut back by 6 bases and J by 2 bases. CDR3 nucleotides: TGTGCCAGCAGTTATATTACTAGCGGACAAGAGACCCAGTACTTC. It codes for CASSYITSGQETQYF. The variable domain in full, completed from reference TRBV11-2 and TRBJ2-5, reads EAGVAQSPRYKIIEKRQSVAFWCNPISGHATLYWYQQILGQGPKLLIQFQNNGVVDDSQLPKDRFSAERLKGVDSTLKIQPAKLEDSAVYLCASSYITSGQETQYFGPGTRLLVL.

This sequence joins TRBV7-9 and TRBJ2-7, with TRBD1 matching over 7 bases. V was clipped by 1 base and J by 5 bases; unmatched bases: 8. This CDR3 spans 15 amino acids. From germline, CDR1 is SEHNR and CDR2 FQNEAQ (reference sequence). For the CDR3, the DNA is TGTGCCAGCAGCTTAGTGGAACAGGGGATCAACGAGCAGTACTTC. Translated, it gives CASSLVEQGINEQYF.